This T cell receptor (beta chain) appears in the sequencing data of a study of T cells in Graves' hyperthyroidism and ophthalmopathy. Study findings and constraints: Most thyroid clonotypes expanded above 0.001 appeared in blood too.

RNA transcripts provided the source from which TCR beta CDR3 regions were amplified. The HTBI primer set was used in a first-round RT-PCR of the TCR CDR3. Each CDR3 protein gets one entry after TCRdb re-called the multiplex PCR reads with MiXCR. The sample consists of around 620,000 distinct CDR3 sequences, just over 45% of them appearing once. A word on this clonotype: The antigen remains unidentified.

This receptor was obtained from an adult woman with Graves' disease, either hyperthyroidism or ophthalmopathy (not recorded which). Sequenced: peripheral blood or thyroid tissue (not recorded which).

The CDR3: CSVAYSSYEQYF. In DNA form, the CDR3 reads TGCAGCGTTGCCTACAGCTCCTACGAGCAGTACTTC. The rearrangement joins TRBV29-1 to TRBJ2-7; D gene ambiguous. This CDR3 spans 12 amino acids. Per the germline V gene, CDR1 is SQVTM and CDR2 is ANQGSEA. V shed 4 bases and J shed 0 bases, with 7 bases lying between them.